This T cell receptor beta chain was captured in a study of technical replicates of blood from several donors (dated by TCRdb to 2016 to 2017). This clone has only one observation. The target of this receptor is not known. Base quality data are lacking; no much larger clone is found one base away. At the junction V is shortened by 3 bases and J by 2 bases, with 12 bases in between. The CDR3, cysteine through phenylalanine, is 15 amino acids long. Here the CDR3 DNA is all that survives: 45 bases in frame from base 1. From the germline V gene (reference sequence), CDR1 is LNHDA and CDR2 is SQIVND. The library came from the immunoSEQ multiplex PCR assay. As stored in TCRdb, this immuneACCESS dataset retains in-frame rearrangements with V and J assigned. A fraction of the clones does not appear; measured against another copy, unresolved V genes explain less than half of the discrepancy, and the remainder lacks a known reason. For this sample there are 90,000 or so clones; roughly 94% appear just once. Under 0.35% of the sample belongs to the ten largest clones.

The rearrangement joined TRBV19 to TRBJ2-3, with a tentative D gene TRBD1 over 6 matching bases. The sequenced sample consisted of T cells isolated from PBMCs. The origin of this receptor is a human donor in good health. The DNA is TGTGCCAGTAGTATTCAGGGGATGGCCACAGATACGCAGTATTTT. It translates as CASSIQGMATDTQYF. Extended through the reference TRBV19 and TRBJ2-3 proteins, this CDR3 yields the full variable domain: DGGITQSPKYLFRKEGQNVTLSCEQNLNHDAMYWYRQDPGQGLRLIYYSQIVNDFQKGDIAEGYSVSREKKESFPLTVTSAQKNPTAFYLCASSIQGMATDTQYFGPGTRLTVL.